Included here is one TCR delta chain sequence, with context. What it binds is not known. These data belong to a study of Vδ1+ human thymocytes. Findings and limits, study-wide: Thymic TRG and TRD repertoires appeared highly polyclonal, with Gaussian CDR3 length distributions.

Per the germline V gene, CDR1 is TSWWSYY and CDR2 is QGS. The CDR3 is 26 amino acids. The ends lost 5 bases at V and 2 bases at J; junction bases unmatched: 36. Sequences come from RNA converted to cDNA by reverse transcription. CDR3 amplicons came from multiplex PCR with pooled V-gene forward and constant-region reverse primers. TCRdb reprocessed the multiplex PCR reads through CATT. Among around 26,000 delta-chain clones, 25% to 35% were seen once, and the ten largest hold roughly 1.4%. This sequence originates from a boy under two years old who had congenital heart surgery. Sequenced sample: Vdelta1+ gamma-delta thymocytes from the thymus. The sample's subset: FACS-sorted CD3+ TCRalphabeta- TCRVdelta1+ TCRVdelta2- thymocytes. V and J are TRDV1 and TRDJ1, with 12 bases lining up with TRDD3. DNA for the CDR3: TGTGCTCTTGGGAAGGGGGACATGGACCATACAAGCCTGGGGGATACGCGTATCCTAGGTACCGATAAACTCATCTTT. Protein sequence: CALGKGDMDHTSLGDTRILGTDKLIF.